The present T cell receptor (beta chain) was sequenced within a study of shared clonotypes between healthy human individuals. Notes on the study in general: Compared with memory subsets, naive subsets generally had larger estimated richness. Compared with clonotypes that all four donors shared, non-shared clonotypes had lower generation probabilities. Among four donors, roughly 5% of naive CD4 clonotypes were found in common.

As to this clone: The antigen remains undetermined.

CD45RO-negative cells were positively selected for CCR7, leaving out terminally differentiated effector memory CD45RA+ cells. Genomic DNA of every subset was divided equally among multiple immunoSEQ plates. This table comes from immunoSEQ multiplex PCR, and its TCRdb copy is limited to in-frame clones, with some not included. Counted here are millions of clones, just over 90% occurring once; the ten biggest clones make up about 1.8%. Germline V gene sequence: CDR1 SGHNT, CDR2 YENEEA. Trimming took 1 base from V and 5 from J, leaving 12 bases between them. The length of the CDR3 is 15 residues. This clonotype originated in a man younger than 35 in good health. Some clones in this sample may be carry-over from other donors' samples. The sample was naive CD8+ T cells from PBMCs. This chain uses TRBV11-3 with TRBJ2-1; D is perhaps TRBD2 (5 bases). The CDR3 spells CASSLVASPNNEQFF. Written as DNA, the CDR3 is TGTGCCAGCAGCTTAGTCGCTAGCCCAAACAATGAGCAGTTCTTC.